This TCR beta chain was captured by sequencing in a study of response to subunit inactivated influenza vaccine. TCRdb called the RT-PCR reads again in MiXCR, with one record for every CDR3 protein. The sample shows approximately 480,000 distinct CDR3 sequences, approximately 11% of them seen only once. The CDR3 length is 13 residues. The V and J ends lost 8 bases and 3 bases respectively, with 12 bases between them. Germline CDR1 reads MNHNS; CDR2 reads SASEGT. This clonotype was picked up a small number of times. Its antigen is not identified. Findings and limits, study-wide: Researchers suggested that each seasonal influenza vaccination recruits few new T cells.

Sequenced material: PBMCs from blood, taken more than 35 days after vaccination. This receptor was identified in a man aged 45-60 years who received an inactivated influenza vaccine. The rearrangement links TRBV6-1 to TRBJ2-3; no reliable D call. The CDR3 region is CASVAPGTDTQYF. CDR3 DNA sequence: TGTGCCAGCGTGGCTCCCGGGACAGATACGCAGTATTTT.